This T cell receptor (beta chain) stems from a study of cytomegalovirus exposure and HLA in healthy donors. At the level of the study: As an earlier analysis found, around 170 million T cells yielded 100 million to 130 million unique TCR beta sequences.

This CDR3 region has 12 residues. Germline loops: CDR1 KGHSH, CDR2 LQKENI. V shed 5 bases and J 10 bases; nucleotides not matched to a gene: 7. Donors showed nominal health when sampled, although they likely had unrecorded immune exposures. The PCR was carried out with 60 Vbeta primers and 13 Jbeta primers. Only in-frame clones appear in the TCRdb table, and some are missing; sequencing was by immunoSEQ multiplex PCR. This sample has about 89,000 clones, with 60% to 70% found just once. This sequence was found in a woman in her thirties in good health and CMV-seronegative. Sequenced input: PBMCs. V gene TRBV18 combines with J gene TRBJ1-1; TRBD1 agrees at 7 bases. The CDR3 DNA is TGTGCCAGCTCAAAGACAGGGTTCGGAGCTTTCTTT. As protein: CASSKTGFGAFF.